This TCR beta chain was captured in a study of T cells in Graves' hyperthyroidism and ophthalmopathy. V was trimmed by 1 base and J by 1 base, leaving 16 bases between them. Germline-derived CDR1 and CDR2 are SGHAT and FQNNGV. The CDR3 spans 17 residues. Graves' hyperthyroidism is called stable when ophthalmopathy does not progress within 18 months. At least ten counts were recorded for this clonotype. RNA transcripts were the template for amplifying TCR beta CDR3 regions. Carried out on the TCR CDR3, a first-round RT-PCR used the HTBI primer set. Using its own MiXCR run on the multiplex PCR reads, TCRdb lists one record per CDR3 protein. This table has hundreds of thousands of distinct CDR3 sequences, 15% to 19% appearing once.

Specimen: blood. This TCR was sampled from a young woman with Graves' hyperthyroidism. V and J are TRBV11-2 and TRBJ2-5, with D possibly TRBD1 on 5 matching bases. The CDR3 region is CASSLVKFDRLQETQYF. The CDR3 DNA follows: TGTGCCAGCAGCTTAGTCAAATTTGACAGACTCCAAGAGACCCAGTACTTC.